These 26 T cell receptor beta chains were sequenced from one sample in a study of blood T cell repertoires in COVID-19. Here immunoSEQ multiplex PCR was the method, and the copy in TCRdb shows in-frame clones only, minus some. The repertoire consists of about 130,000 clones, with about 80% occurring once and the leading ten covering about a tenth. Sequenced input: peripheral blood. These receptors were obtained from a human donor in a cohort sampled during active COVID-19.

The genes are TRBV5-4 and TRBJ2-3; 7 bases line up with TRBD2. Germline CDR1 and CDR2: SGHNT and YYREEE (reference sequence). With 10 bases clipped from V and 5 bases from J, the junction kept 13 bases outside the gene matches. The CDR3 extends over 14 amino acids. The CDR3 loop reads CAWGFLGGVDTQYF. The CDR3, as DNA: TGTGCCTGGGGATTTCTGGGGGGGGTAGATACGCAGTATTTT.

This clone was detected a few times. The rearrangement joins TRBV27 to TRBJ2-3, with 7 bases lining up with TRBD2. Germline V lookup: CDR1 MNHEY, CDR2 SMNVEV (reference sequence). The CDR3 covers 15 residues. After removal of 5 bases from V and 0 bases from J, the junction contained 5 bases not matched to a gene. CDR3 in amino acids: CASSHRAGSTDTQYF. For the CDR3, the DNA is TGTGCCAGCAGTCACCGAGCGGGGAGCACAGATACGCAGTATTTT.

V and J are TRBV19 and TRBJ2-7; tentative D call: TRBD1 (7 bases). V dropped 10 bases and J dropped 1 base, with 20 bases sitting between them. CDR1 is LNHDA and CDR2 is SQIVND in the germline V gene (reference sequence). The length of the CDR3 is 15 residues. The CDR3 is CAILNGGQKSYEQYF. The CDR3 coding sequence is TGTGCCATTTTGAACGGGGGACAGAAGTCCTACGAGCAGTACTTC.

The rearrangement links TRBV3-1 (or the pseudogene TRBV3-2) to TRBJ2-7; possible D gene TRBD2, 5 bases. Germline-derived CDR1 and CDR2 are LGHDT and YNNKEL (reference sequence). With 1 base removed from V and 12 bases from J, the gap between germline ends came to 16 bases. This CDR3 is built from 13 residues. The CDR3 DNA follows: TGTGCCAGCAGCCAAGGATGGACCCGAGGGCCGTACTTC. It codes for CASSQGWTRGPYF.

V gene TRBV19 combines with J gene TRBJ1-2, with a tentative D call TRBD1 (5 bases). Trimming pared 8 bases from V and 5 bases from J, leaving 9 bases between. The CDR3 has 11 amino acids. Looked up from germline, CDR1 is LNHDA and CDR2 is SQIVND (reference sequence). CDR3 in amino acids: CASQTVYGYTF. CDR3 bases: TGTGCCAGTCAGACAGTATATGGCTACACCTTC.

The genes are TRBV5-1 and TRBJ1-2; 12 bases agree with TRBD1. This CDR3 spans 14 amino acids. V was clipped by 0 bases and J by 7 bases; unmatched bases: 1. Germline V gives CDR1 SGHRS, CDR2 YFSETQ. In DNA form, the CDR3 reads TGCGCCAGCAGCTTGGCGGGACAGGGGGCTGGCTACACCTTC. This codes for CASSLAGQGAGYTF.

The DNA of the CDR3 is TGTGCCAGCAGTTACGGCGGGGGCCAGTACAATGAGCAGTTCTTC. Translating it yields CASSYGGGQYNEQFF. The rearrangement links TRBV6-5 to TRBJ2-1, with a possible D match to TRBD2 (7 bases). The CDR3 totals 15 residues. Germline assignment: CDR1 MNHEY and CDR2 SVGAGI. V dropped 2 bases and J dropped 4 bases, with 12 bases sitting between them.

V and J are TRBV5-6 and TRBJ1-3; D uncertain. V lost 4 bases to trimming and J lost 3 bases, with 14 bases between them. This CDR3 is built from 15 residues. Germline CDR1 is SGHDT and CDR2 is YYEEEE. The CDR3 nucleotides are TGTGCCAGCAGCGAAGGCATTGGAGGTGGAAACACCATATATTTT. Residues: CASSEGIGGGNTIYF.

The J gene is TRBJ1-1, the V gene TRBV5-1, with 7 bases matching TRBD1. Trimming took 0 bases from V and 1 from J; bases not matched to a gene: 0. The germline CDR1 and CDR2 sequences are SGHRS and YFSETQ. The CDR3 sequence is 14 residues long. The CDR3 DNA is TGCGCCAGCAGCTTGGCAGGGGGGAACACTGAAGCTTTCTTT. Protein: CASSLAGGNTEAFF.

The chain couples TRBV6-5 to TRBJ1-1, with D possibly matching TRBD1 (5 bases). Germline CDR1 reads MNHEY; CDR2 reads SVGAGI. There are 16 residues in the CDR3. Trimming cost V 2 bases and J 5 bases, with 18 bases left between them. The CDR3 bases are TGTGCCAGCAGTTACATAGGGGAGGGGCGTCGAACTGAAGCTTTCTTT. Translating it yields CASSYIGEGRRTEAFF.

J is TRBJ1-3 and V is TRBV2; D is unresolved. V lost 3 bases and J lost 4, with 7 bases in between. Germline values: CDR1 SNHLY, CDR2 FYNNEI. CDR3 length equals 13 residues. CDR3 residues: CASSDVYGNTIYF. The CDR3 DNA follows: TGTGCCAGCAGTGATGTCTACGGAAACACCATATATTTT.

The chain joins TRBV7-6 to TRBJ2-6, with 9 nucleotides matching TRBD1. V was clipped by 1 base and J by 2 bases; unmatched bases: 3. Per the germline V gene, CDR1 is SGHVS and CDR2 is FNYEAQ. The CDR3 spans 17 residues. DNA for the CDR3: TGTGCCAGCAGCTTAGAACAGGGGGCCGCTGGGGCCAACGTCCTGACTTTC. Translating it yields CASSLEQGAAGANVLTF.

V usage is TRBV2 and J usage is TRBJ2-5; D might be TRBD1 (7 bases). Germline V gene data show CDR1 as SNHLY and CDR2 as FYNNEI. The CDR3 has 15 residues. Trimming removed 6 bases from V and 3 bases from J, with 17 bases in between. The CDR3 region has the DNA TGTGCCAGCAGCGCCCAGGCGGGGACAGAAGAGACCCAGTACTTC. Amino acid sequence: CASSAQAGTEETQYF.

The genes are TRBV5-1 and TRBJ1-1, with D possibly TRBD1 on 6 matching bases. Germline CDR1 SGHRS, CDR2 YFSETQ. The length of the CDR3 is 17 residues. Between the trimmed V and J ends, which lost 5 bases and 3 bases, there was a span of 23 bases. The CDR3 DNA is TGCGCCAGCAGGGGGCCGGGCCGGGGGGGGGCGGACACTGAAGCTTTCTTT. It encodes CASRGPGRGGADTEAFF. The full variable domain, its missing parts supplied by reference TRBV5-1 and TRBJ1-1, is KAGVTQTPRYLIKTRGQQVTLSCSPISGHRSVSWYQQTPGQGLQFLFEYFSETQRNKGNFPGRFSGRQFSNSRSEMNVSTLELGDSALYLCASRGPGRGGADTEAFFGQGTRLTVV.

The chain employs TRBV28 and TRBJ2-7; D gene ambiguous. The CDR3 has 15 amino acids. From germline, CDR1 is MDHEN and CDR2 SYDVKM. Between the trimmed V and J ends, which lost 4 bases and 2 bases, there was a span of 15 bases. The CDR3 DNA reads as TGTGCCAGCAGTTCCCCGAGCCTGGAGACCTACGAGCAGTACTTC. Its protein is CASSSPSLETYEQYF.

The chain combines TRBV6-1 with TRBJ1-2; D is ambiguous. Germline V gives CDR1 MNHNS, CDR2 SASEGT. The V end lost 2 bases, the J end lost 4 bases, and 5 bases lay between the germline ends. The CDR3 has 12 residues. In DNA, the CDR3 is TGTGCCAGCAGTGAACGTCTCTATGGCTACACCTTC. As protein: CASSERLYGYTF.

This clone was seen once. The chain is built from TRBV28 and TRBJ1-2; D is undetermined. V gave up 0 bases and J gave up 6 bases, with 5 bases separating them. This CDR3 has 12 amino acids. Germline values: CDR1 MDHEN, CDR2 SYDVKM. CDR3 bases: TGTGCCAGCAGTTTATGGGGAGATGGCTACACCTTC. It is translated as CASSLWGDGYTF.

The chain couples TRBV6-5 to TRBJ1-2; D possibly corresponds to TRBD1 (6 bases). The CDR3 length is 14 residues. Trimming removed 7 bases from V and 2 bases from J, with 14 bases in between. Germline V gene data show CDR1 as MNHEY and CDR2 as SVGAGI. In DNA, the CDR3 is TGTGCCAGCACCCTGGGGGGGGGCAACTATGGCTACACCTTC. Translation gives CASTLGGGNYGYTF.

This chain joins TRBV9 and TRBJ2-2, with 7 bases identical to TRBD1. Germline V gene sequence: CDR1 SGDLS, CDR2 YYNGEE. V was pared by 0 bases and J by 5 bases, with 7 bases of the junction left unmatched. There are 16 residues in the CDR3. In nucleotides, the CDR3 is TGTGCCAGCAGCGTAGTGTCAGGGGGTGGGACCGGGGAGCTGTTTTTT. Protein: CASSVVSGGGTGELFF.

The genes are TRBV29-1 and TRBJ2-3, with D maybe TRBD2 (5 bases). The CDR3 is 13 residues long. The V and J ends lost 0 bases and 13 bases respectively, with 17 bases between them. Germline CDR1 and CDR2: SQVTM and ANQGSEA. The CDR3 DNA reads TGCAGCGTTGAAGATACCGGTCTACTGGAGGAGTATTTT. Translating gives CSVEDTGLLEEYF.

CDR3 DNA sequence: TGTGCCAGCAGTTTTTGGGACAGGAGTTCCTACGAGCAGTACTTC. Translation: CASSFWDRSSYEQYF. The chain employs TRBV28 and TRBJ2-7; 8 positions agree with TRBD1. Per germline, CDR1 MDHEN and CDR2 SYDVKM. The CDR3 is made up of 15 amino acids. Trimming cost V 3 bases and J 1 base; bases outside gene matches: 5.

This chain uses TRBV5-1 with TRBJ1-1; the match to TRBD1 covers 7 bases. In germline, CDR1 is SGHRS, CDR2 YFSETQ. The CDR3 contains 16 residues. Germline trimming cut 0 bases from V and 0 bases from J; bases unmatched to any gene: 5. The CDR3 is CASSLEGTVMNTEAFF. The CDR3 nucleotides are TGCGCCAGCAGCTTGGAGGGGACAGTTATGAACACTGAAGCTTTCTTT.

CDR3 residues: CASSWGREETQYF. CDR3 bases: TGTGCCAGTAGTTGGGGGCGCGAGGAGACCCAGTACTTC. The rearrangement joins TRBV19 to TRBJ2-5; D is possibly TRBD1 (6 bases). V dropped 5 bases and J dropped 5 bases, with 12 bases sitting between them. Germline CDR1 reads LNHDA; CDR2 reads SQIVND (reference sequence). The CDR3 runs 13 residues.

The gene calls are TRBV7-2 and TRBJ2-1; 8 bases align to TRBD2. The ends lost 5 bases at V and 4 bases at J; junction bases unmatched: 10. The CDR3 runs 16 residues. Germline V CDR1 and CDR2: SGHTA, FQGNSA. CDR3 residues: CASSQHGGGLYNEQFF. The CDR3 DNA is TGTGCCAGCAGCCAACACGGGGGGGGCCTTTACAATGAGCAGTTCTTC.

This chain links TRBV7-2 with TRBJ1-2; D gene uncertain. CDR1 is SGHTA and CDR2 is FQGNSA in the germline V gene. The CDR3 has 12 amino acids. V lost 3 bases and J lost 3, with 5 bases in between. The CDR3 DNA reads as TGTGCCAGCAGCTTGACTGACTATGGCTACACCTTC. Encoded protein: CASSLTDYGYTF.

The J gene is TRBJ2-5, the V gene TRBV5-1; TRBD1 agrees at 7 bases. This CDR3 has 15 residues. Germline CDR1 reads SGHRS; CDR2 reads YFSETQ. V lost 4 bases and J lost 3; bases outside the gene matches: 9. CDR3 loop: CASSEERGLEETQYF. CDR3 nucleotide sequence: TGCGCCAGCAGCGAGGAAAGGGGGCTGGAAGAGACCCAGTACTTC.